A selection of T cell receptor beta chains follows, all from one sample in a study of blood T cell repertoires in COVID-19. Assay: immunoSEQ multiplex PCR; the TCRdb copy retains only in-frame clones and omits some. The sample contains 150,000 or so clones, roughly 89% of which appear only once. The sequencing sample was made of peripheral blood. The receptors originated from a man in his forties or fifties with acute or convalescent COVID-19. Both conserved end residues are part of each CDR3. A D gene is named only where the DNA matches it firmly. Size values are once, few and many counts, or a class for expanded clones, and some rows have none.

clone size: few
D gene: TRBD2
V gene: TRBV7-2
J gene: TRBJ2-2
CDR3 DNA: TGTGCCAGCAGCGTCCCGACTAGCGGGGGACCCGGGGAGCTGTTTTTT
CDR3 protein: CASSVPTSGGPGELFF

clone size: .
D gene: TRBD2
V gene: TRBV4-2
J gene: TRBJ2-3
CDR3 DNA: TGTGCCAGCAGCCAAGGACTAGCGGGAGACGATACGCAGTATTTT
CDR3 protein: CASSQGLAGDDTQYF

clone size: .
D gene: .
V gene: TRBV4-3
J gene: TRBJ1-4
CDR3 DNA: TGCGCCAGCAGCCAAGAATGGCAGGCCCAAACTAATGAAAAACTGTTTTTT
CDR3 protein: CASSQEWQAQTNEKLFF

clone size: .
D gene: TRBD2
V gene: TRBV24-1
J gene: TRBJ2-2
CDR3 DNA: TGTGCCACCAGTGATCAGCGGGAGGACACCGGGGAGCTGTTTTTT
CDR3 protein: CATSDQREDTGELFF

clone size: once
D gene: TRBD1
V gene: TRBV12-3/TRBV12-4
J gene: TRBJ1-5
CDR3 DNA: TGTGCCAGCAGTGACAGGGGATATGAGCCCCAGCATTTT
CDR3 protein: CASSDRGYEPQHF

clone size: .
D gene: TRBD1
V gene: TRBV6-2/TRBV6-3
J gene: TRBJ1-5
CDR3 DNA: TGTGCCAGCAGTACTACGACAGGGGGTCGGATTAGCAATCAGCCCCAGCATTTT
CDR3 protein: CASSTTTGGRISNQPQHF

clone size: .
D gene: TRBD2
V gene: TRBV7-6
J gene: TRBJ2-2
CDR3 DNA: TGTGCCAGCAGCCCGCCGGGACTAGCGGGTAGGAACACCGGGGAGCTGTTTTTT
CDR3 protein: CASSPPGLAGRNTGELFF

clone size: once
D gene: TRBD1
V gene: TRBV10-3
J gene: TRBJ1-4
CDR3 DNA: TGTGCCATCGGGGCAGGACCAGGGGGACTGTTTTTT
CDR3 protein: CAIGAGPGGLFF

clone size: .
D gene: .
V gene: TRBV12-3/TRBV12-4
J gene: TRBJ1-1
CDR3 DNA: TGTGCCAGCAGTTTAGTCGGGGTAACTGAAGCTTTCTTT
CDR3 protein: CASSLVGVTEAFF

clone size: .
D gene: .
V gene: TRBV7-9
J gene: TRBJ1-6
CDR3 DNA: TGTGCCAGCAGCTTAAAAGGAGGGTCTGACTCACCCCTCCACTTT
CDR3 protein: CASSLKGGSDSPLHF